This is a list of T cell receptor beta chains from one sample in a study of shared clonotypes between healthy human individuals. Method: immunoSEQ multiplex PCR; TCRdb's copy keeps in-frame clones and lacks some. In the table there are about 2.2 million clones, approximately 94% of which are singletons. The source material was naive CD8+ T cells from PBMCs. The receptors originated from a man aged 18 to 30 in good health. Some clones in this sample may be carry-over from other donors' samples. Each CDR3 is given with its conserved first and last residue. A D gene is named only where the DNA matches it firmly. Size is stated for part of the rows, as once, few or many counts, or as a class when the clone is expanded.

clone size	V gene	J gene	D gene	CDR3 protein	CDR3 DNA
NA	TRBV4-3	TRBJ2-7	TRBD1	CASSQDRGTGWNEQYF	TGCGCCAGCAGCCAAGATCGTGGGACAGGGTGGAACGAGCAGTACTTC
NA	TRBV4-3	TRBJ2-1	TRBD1	CASSRRQGDEQFF	TGCGCCAGCAGCCGAAGACAGGGGGATGAGCAGTTCTTC
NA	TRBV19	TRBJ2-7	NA	CASSRTGTLPYEQYF	TGTGCCAGTAGCAGGACCGGGACACTTCCCTACGAGCAGTACTTC
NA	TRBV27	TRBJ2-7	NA	CASSYPGPYEQYF	TGTGCCAGCAGTTACCCTGGCCCCTACGAGCAGTACTTC
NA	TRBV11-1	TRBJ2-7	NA	CASGPGGYPYEQYF	TGTGCCAGCGGACCGGGTGGCTACCCCTACGAGCAGTACTTC
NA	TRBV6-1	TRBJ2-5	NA	CASSETGPRETQYF	TGTGCCAGCAGTGAGACCGGGCCCCGCGAGACCCAGTACTTC
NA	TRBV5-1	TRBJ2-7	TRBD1	CASSIGQGRAEQYF	TGCGCCAGCAGCATCGGACAGGGGAGAGCCGAGCAGTACTTC
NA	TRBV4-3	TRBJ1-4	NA	CASSPLIGRPNEKLFF	TGCGCCAGCAGCCCGTTGATTGGGCGGCCTAATGAAAAACTGTTTTTT
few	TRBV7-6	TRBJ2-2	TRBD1	CASSPGTGGTGELFF	TGTGCCAGCAGCCCAGGGACAGGGGGAACCGGGGAGCTGTTTTTT
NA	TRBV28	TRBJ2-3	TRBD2	CASSSLGGSTDTQYF	TGTGCCAGCAGTTCCCTCGGGGGGAGCACAGATACGCAGTATTTT
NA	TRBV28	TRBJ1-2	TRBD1	CATTPRGMGGYTF	TGTGCAACTACTCCCAGGGGGATGGGTGGCTACACCTTC
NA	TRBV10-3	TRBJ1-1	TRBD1	CAISEVEGAVITEAFF	TGTGCCATCAGTGAGGTGGAGGGGGCAGTCATCACTGAAGCTTTCTTT
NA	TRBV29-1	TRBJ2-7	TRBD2	CSVVASGYEQYF	TGCAGCGTTGTGGCTAGCGGCTACGAGCAGTACTTC
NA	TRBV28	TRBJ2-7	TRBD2	CASSRTAGVPYEQYF	TGTGCCAGCAGTCGAACGGCGGGAGTCCCCTACGAGCAGTACTTC
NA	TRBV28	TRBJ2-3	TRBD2	CASSLAPYSGVGGGTDTQYF	TGTGCCAGCAGTTTGGCCCCCTATAGCGGGGTGGGTGGAGGAACAGATACGCAGTATTTT
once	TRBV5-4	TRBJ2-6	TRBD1	CASSFGDSFFGANVLTF	TGTGCCAGCAGCTTTGGGGACAGTTTCTTTGGGGCCAACGTCCTGACTTTC
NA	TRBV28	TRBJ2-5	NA	CASSVRGHPQETQYF	TGTGCCAGCAGTGTACGCGGACACCCACAAGAGACCCAGTACTTC
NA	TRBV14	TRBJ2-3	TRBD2	CASSQTSGSFPTQYF	TGTGCCAGCAGCCAAACTAGCGGGAGCTTCCCTACGCAGTATTTT
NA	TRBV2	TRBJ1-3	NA	CASSKGLAGNTIYF	TGTGCCAGCAGTAAAGGACTGGCGGGAAACACCATATATTTT
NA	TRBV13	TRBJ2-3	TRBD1	CASSSRDRGPQSAPTDTQYF	TGTGCCAGCAGCTCGAGGGACAGGGGGCCCCAGAGCGCCCCCACAGATACGCAGTATTTT